These 21 T cell receptor beta chains share one sample of origin, sequenced in a study of blood T cell repertoires in COVID-19. The repertoire was sequenced with immunoSEQ multiplex PCR; TCRdb's copy has only in-frame clones and lacks some. The top ten clones hold approximately 9% of a sample with about 140,000 clones, around 73% of them seen once. The material sequenced was peripheral blood. All receptors derive from a woman between 45 and 65 years old with active or convalescent COVID-19.

On this clone: Sequence at one end of the junction differs from germline and may be a read error. V is TRBV5-1 and J is TRBJ1-1; D perhaps matches TRBD1 (5 bases). Germline lookup yields CDR1 SGHRS and CDR2 YFSETQ. This CDR3 is 15 amino acids long. In nucleotides, the CDR3 is TGCGCCCGCAGCTGGGGGGATCGGGGGAACACTGAAGCTTTCTTT. It specifies CARSWGDRGNTEAFF.

CDR3: CASSSRQGEHEQYF. The CDR3 DNA reads TGTGCCAGCAGCTCTAGACAGGGAGAGCACGAGCAGTACTTC. This chain uses TRBV6-5 with TRBJ2-7; 7 bases line up with TRBD1. The CDR3 consists of 14 residues. With V trimmed by 6 bases and J by 5 bases, 10 bases remained unmatched. In germline, CDR1 is MNHEY, CDR2 SVGAGI.

V gene TRBV30 combines with J gene TRBJ1-4; 7 bases map to TRBD1. The CDR3 is made up of 14 amino acids. Germline V gives CDR1 GTSNPN, CDR2 SVGIG (reference sequence). V lost 5 bases, J lost 1 base, and 4 bases stayed unmatched. CDR3 nucleotides: TGTGCCTGGCAGACAGGGCGAACTAATGAAAAACTGTTTTTT. Its protein is CAWQTGRTNEKLFF.

V usage is TRBV30 and J usage is TRBJ1-6; D possibly corresponds to TRBD1 (6 bases). Trimming pared 0 bases from V and 9 bases from J, leaving 12 bases between. CDR1 and CDR2 from the germline V gene are GTSNPN and SVGIG (reference sequence). CDR3 length: 14 amino acids. This CDR3 is CAWSVGGLSSPLHF. The DNA for the CDR3 is TGTGCCTGGAGTGTAGGGGGATTGTCTTCACCCCTCCACTTT.

CDR3 bases: TGTGCCAGCAGCTTCGGATGGGCGGGGTATAATTCACCCCTCCACTTT. Protein sequence: CASSFGWAGYNSPLHF. The V call is TRBV11-2, the J call TRBJ1-6; D is unresolved. Germline-derived CDR1 and CDR2 are SGHAT and FQNNGV. The CDR3 contains 16 residues. Between the trimmed V and J ends, which lost 3 bases and 4 bases, there was a span of 13 bases.

This chain links TRBV7-2 with TRBJ2-2; D might be TRBD2 (7 bases). Germline CDR1 is SGHTA and CDR2 is FQGNSA. This CDR3 is built from 13 residues. Trimming cost V 3 bases and J 7 bases, with 9 bases left between them. The CDR3 sequence is CASSLGGLGELFF. CDR3 sequence (DNA): TGTGCCAGCAGCTTGGGGGGGCTCGGGGAGCTGTTTTTT.

In this sample, this clone turned up once. The V and J genes are TRBV6-5 and TRBJ2-7; D may be TRBD1 (5 bases). The CDR3 sequence is 13 residues long. V lost 6 bases to trimming and J lost 2 bases, with 11 bases between them. From germline, CDR1 is MNHEY and CDR2 SVGAGI. The CDR3 sequence is CASRTSTAYEQYF. In nucleotides, the CDR3 is TGTGCCAGCAGGACCTCGACAGCCTACGAGCAGTACTTC.

This sequence joins TRBV15 and TRBJ1-3, with no clear D. Germline values: CDR1 LNHNV, CDR2 YYDKDF (reference sequence). V was clipped by 0 bases and J by 2 bases, with 8 bases between them. There are 15 residues in the CDR3. CDR3 sequence (DNA): TGTGCCACCAGCAGAGATCGGAGGACTGGAAACACCATATATTTT. Translated: CATSRDRRTGNTIYF.

This clone was counted between two and nine times. The CDR3: CASSQQLNQPQHF. The CDR3 nucleotides read TGTGCCAGCAGTCAACAGCTCAATCAGCCCCAGCATTTT. The V and J genes are TRBV6-6 and TRBJ1-5; D remains unclear. Trimming shortened V by 5 bases and J by 3 bases, and 8 bases separated the two germline ends. The CDR3 loop spans 13 amino acids. Germline CDR1 and CDR2: MNHNY and SVGAGI (reference sequence).

The chain is built from TRBV6-2 or TRBV6-3 and TRBJ1-4; D unclear. The germline gives CDR1 MNHEY, CDR2 SVGEGT. The CDR3 is 14 amino acids. V was cut by 6 bases and J by 0 bases, with 8 bases left in between. CDR3 bases: TGTGCCAGCAGCAAGCTTACAACTAATGAAAAACTGTTTTTT. Its protein is CASSKLTTNEKLFF.

The chain joins TRBV10-3 to TRBJ2-5; D might be TRBD1 (6 bases). The germline V and J ends were trimmed by 10 bases and 5 bases, with 11 bases remaining between them. CDR3 length: 11 amino acids. CDR1 ENHRY and CDR2 SYGVKD come from the germline V gene. Here the CDR3 DNA reads TGTGCCAAGATCGACAGGGAGACCCAGTACTTC. Residues: CAKIDRETQYF.

This chain links TRBV2 with TRBJ1-2; 9 bases match TRBD1. Looked up from germline, CDR1 is SNHLY and CDR2 is FYNNEI. The CDR3 consists of 14 residues. V trimming: 5 bases; J trimming: 3 bases; junction bases outside the gene matches: 4. Written as DNA, the CDR3 is TGTGCCAGCAGTTCACAGGGGGCCTACTATGGCTACACCTTC. This encodes CASSSQGAYYGYTF.

V gene TRBV6-1 combines with J gene TRBJ2-1; 7 bases match TRBD2. The germline CDR1 and CDR2 sequences are MNHNS and SASEGT. The trim removed 3 bases at V and 3 bases at J, leaving 5 bases unmatched. The CDR3 runs 15 residues. DNA of the CDR3: TGTGCCAGCAGTGAGTTCGGGGGGAGCTACAATGAGCAGTTCTTC. Protein product: CASSEFGGSYNEQFF.

This clone came up a few times. This chain joins TRBV7-8 and TRBJ1-3, with 8 nucleotides matching TRBD1. Trimming removed 5 bases from V and 0 bases from J; junction bases left unmatched: 6. CDR1 and CDR2 (germline): SGHVS, FQNEAQ. This CDR3 comprises 16 residues. CDR3 sequence reads: CASSPRDRISGNTIYF. CDR3 DNA: TGTGCCAGCAGCCCGAGGGACAGGATCTCTGGAAACACCATATATTTT.

J is TRBJ2-2 and V is TRBV3-1 (or the pseudogene TRBV3-2), with 9 bases identical to TRBD2. Germline CDR1 LGHDT, CDR2 YNNKEL (reference sequence). The CDR3 sequence is 15 residues long. Trimming removed 4 bases from V and 2 bases from J; junction bases left unmatched: 2. CDR3 sequence reads: CASSPTSGNTGELFF. In DNA, the CDR3 is TGTGCCAGCAGCCCGACTAGCGGTAACACCGGGGAGCTGTTTTTT.

The gene calls are TRBV7-9 and TRBJ1-1; no reliable D call. The CDR3 contains 13 residues. The germline V and J ends were trimmed by 5 bases and 0 bases, with 7 bases remaining between them. CDR1 is SEHNR and CDR2 is FQNEAQ in the germline V gene (reference sequence). The CDR3 protein is CASSRRLNTEAFF. The CDR3 nucleotides read TGTGCCAGCAGCCGGAGGTTGAACACTGAAGCTTTCTTT. Full variable domain (outside the CDR3, taken from reference TRBV7-9 and TRBJ1-1): DTGVSQNPRHKITKRGQNVTFRCDPISEHNRLYWYRQTLGQGPEFLTYFQNEAQLEKSRLLSDRFSAERPKGSFSTLEIQRTEQGDSAMYLCASSRRLNTEAFFGQGTRLTVV.

This clone was seen once. The CDR3 spells CASSVQVAGELFF. The CDR3 coding sequence is TGCGCCAGCAGCGTACAGGTAGCCGGGGAGCTGTTTTTT. This rearrangement joins TRBV5-1 to TRBJ2-2; perhaps TRBD1 as D (5 bases). V lost 4 bases, J lost 6 bases, and 10 bases lay in between. The germline V gene has CDR1 SGHRS and CDR2 YFSETQ. This CDR3 comprises 13 residues.

This clone was seen only a few times. The chain has TRBV6-5 and TRBJ2-7; 13 bases are a match to TRBD2. V lost 6 bases to trimming and J lost 5 bases; unmatched junction nucleotides: 7. Germline values: CDR1 MNHEY, CDR2 SVGAGI. The CDR3 is made up of 15 amino acids. The CDR3 protein is CASSFNGLAGDEQYF. The CDR3 nucleotides are TGTGCCAGCAGCTTCAATGGACTAGCGGGAGACGAGCAGTACTTC.

The rearrangement joins TRBV24-1 to TRBJ2-1, with 16 positions matching TRBD2. Germline V gene sequence: CDR1 KGHDR, CDR2 SFDVKD. With 4 bases clipped from V and 0 bases from J, the junction kept 5 bases outside the gene matches. CDR3 length equals 19 residues. CDR3 in DNA: TGTGCCACCAGTGACCCGGGACTAGCGGGAGGGAGCTCCTACAATGAGCAGTTCTTC. It encodes CATSDPGLAGGSSYNEQFF.

This clone came up a few times. CDR3 protein: CASGGQAAYEQYF. CDR3 sequence (DNA): TGTGCCAGCGGAGGACAGGCTGCCTACGAGCAGTACTTC. J is TRBJ2-7 and V is TRBV2; 7 nucleotides match TRBD1. With V trimmed by 8 bases and J by 2 bases, 6 bases remained unmatched. The CDR3 is 13 residues long. Germline V lookup: CDR1 SNHLY, CDR2 FYNNEI.

This clone was seen a handful of times. The chain carries TRBV7-2 and TRBJ2-6; D is ambiguous. This CDR3 spans 14 amino acids. Germline-derived CDR1 and CDR2 are SGHTA and FQGNSA. Trimming took 4 bases from V and 0 from J, leaving 4 bases between them. The CDR3 here is CASSYNSGANVLTF. For the CDR3, the DNA is TGTGCCAGCAGCTACAACTCTGGGGCCAACGTCCTGACTTTC.